These T cell receptor beta chains were read from a single sample in a study of T cell responses to AZD1222 COVID-19 vaccine. TCRdb's table, derived via immunoSEQ multiplex PCR, lists solely in-frame clones and lacks some. The sample consists of fewer than 120,000 clones, over 85% of them appearing once. The sequencing used peripheral blood, collected 28 days after the second AZD1222 dose. These TCRs come from an adult who received the AZD1222 COVID-19 vaccine. CDR3s include the opening cysteine and the closing phenylalanine or tryptophan. The order of the fields is D gene, J gene, CDR3 length, V gene, clone size, CDR3 protein, CDR3 DNA. A D gene is named only where the DNA matches it firmly. Not all rows give a size; the values are once, few, many and, for expanded clones, a class.

d_call: .; j_call: TRBJ2-7; cdr3_length: 15; v_call: TRBV27; clone_size: .; cdr3_aa: CASSLKGGRPYEQYF; cdr3_nt: TGTGCCAGCAGTTTAAAAGGGGGGCGCCCCTACGAGCAGTACTTC
d_call: TRBD1; j_call: TRBJ1-2; cdr3_length: 17; v_call: TRBV6-9; clone_size: .; cdr3_aa: CASNLPSRGRISYGYTF; cdr3_nt: TGTGCCAGCAACCTCCCCTCCAGGGGGCGGATAAGTTATGGCTACACCTTC
d_call: TRBD1; j_call: TRBJ2-5; cdr3_length: 15; v_call: TRBV10-1; clone_size: .; cdr3_aa: CASGFRDRGQETQYF; cdr3_nt: TGCGCCAGCGGGTTCCGGGACAGAGGACAAGAGACCCAGTACTTC
d_call: TRBD2; j_call: TRBJ2-5; cdr3_length: 17; v_call: TRBV5-1; clone_size: .; cdr3_aa: CASSLLAGGPRQETQYF; cdr3_nt: TGCGCCAGCAGCTTACTAGCGGGGGGGCCCCGCCAAGAGACCCAGTACTTC
d_call: .; j_call: TRBJ1-2; cdr3_length: 10; v_call: TRBV28; clone_size: .; cdr3_aa: CASADSGYTF; cdr3_nt: TGTGCCAGCGCAGACAGTGGCTACACCTTC
d_call: .; j_call: TRBJ2-3; cdr3_length: 13; v_call: TRBV29-1; clone_size: once; cdr3_aa: CRAGMASADTQYF; cdr3_nt: TGCAGAGCTGGGATGGCCTCAGCAGATACGCAGTATTTT
d_call: TRBD2; j_call: TRBJ2-5; cdr3_length: 15; v_call: TRBV24-1; clone_size: .; cdr3_aa: CATSQKRGAQETQYF; cdr3_nt: TGTGCCACCAGTCAAAAGCGGGGGGCCCAAGAGACCCAGTACTTC
d_call: TRBD2; j_call: TRBJ2-5; cdr3_length: 16; v_call: TRBV11-2; clone_size: .; cdr3_aa: CASSLVGGGGAETQYF; cdr3_nt: TGTGCCAGCAGCTTAGTTGGTGGCGGGGGGGCGGAGACCCAGTACTTC
d_call: .; j_call: TRBJ2-5; cdr3_length: 15; v_call: TRBV14; clone_size: .; cdr3_aa: CASSQGTAFQETQYF; cdr3_nt: TGTGCCAGCAGCCAAGGGACAGCCTTTCAAGAGACCCAGTACTTC
d_call: TRBD1; j_call: TRBJ1-1; cdr3_length: 13; v_call: TRBV5-6; clone_size: .; cdr3_aa: CASSLAGQGGAFF; cdr3_nt: TGTGCCAGCAGCCTTGCAGGACAGGGGGGAGCTTTCTTT
d_call: .; j_call: TRBJ1-2; cdr3_length: 12; v_call: TRBV10-3; clone_size: once; cdr3_aa: CAIMRDDYGYTF; cdr3_nt: TGTGCCATCATGAGGGACGACTATGGCTACACCTTC
d_call: .; j_call: TRBJ1-6; cdr3_length: 19; v_call: TRBV7-9; clone_size: .; cdr3_aa: CASSLAKVTPGTNNSPLHF; cdr3_nt: TGTGCCAGCAGCTTAGCAAAAGTAACCCCCGGGACAAATAATTCACCCCTCCACTTT
d_call: .; j_call: TRBJ2-7; cdr3_length: 15; v_call: TRBV5-1; clone_size: .; cdr3_aa: CASSPESGDAYEQYF; cdr3_nt: TGCGCCAGCAGCCCCGAGTCAGGGGACGCCTACGAGCAGTACTTC
d_call: TRBD2; j_call: TRBJ2-5; cdr3_length: 15; v_call: TRBV11-3; clone_size: .; cdr3_aa: CASSPGAGGLETQYF; cdr3_nt: TGTGCCAGCAGTCCAGGGGCGGGGGGACTGGAGACCCAGTACTTC
d_call: TRBD1; j_call: TRBJ1-3; cdr3_length: 14; v_call: TRBV10-3; clone_size: .; cdr3_aa: CAISTGDPGNTIYF; cdr3_nt: TGTGCCATCAGCACAGGGGATCCTGGAAACACCATATATTTT
d_call: .; j_call: TRBJ1-3; cdr3_length: 18; v_call: TRBV7-9; clone_size: .; cdr3_aa: CASSGNLGDGFSGNTIYF; cdr3_nt: TGTGCCAGCAGCGGAAATTTGGGGGACGGCTTCTCTGGAAACACCATATATTTT
d_call: .; j_call: TRBJ2-1; cdr3_length: 14; v_call: TRBV29-1; clone_size: .; cdr3_aa: CSVEGQVSYNEQFF; cdr3_nt: TGCAGCGTTGAGGGCCAGGTATCCTACAATGAGCAGTTCTTC
d_call: TRBD2; j_call: TRBJ2-2; cdr3_length: 17; v_call: TRBV5-1; clone_size: .; cdr3_aa: CASSLFFGGAGTGELFF; cdr3_nt: TGCGCCAGCAGCTTGTTCTTCGGGGGGGCCGGGACCGGGGAGCTGTTTTTT
d_call: .; j_call: TRBJ1-5; cdr3_length: 16; v_call: TRBV4-1; clone_size: .; cdr3_aa: CASSPRGGDSNQPQHF; cdr3_nt: TGCGCCAGCAGCCCCCGGGGAGGGGACAGCAATCAGCCCCAGCATTTT
d_call: .; j_call: TRBJ1-1; cdr3_length: 17; v_call: TRBV5-6; clone_size: once; cdr3_aa: CASSPGLRTGGDTEAFF; cdr3_nt: TGTGCCAGCAGCCCGGGACTGAGAACCGGCGGGGACACTGAAGCTTTCTTT
d_call: .; j_call: TRBJ2-7; cdr3_length: 17; v_call: TRBV3-1/TRBV3-2; clone_size: .; cdr3_aa: CASRDLGQASSGYEQYF; cdr3_nt: TGTGCCAGCAGAGACCTCGGTCAGGCTTCGTCGGGGTACGAGCAGTACTTC
d_call: .; j_call: TRBJ2-5; cdr3_length: 18; v_call: TRBV7-2; clone_size: .; cdr3_aa: CAIRNRGGRGNAVETQYF; cdr3_nt: TGTGCCATCCGAAACCGAGGGGGGCGAGGGAACGCTGTAGAGACCCAGTACTTC
d_call: TRBD1; j_call: TRBJ2-1; cdr3_length: 15; v_call: TRBV18; clone_size: .; cdr3_aa: CASSRQGERHNEQFF; cdr3_nt: TGTGCCAGCTCACGACAGGGGGAACGGCACAATGAGCAGTTCTTC
d_call: .; j_call: TRBJ2-3; cdr3_length: 16; v_call: TRBV19; clone_size: .; cdr3_aa: CASSIGRSSLLDTQYF; cdr3_nt: TGTGCCAGTAGTATCGGCAGGAGCTCCCTTCTAGATACGCAGTATTTT
d_call: .; j_call: TRBJ2-2; cdr3_length: 14; v_call: TRBV7-8; clone_size: .; cdr3_aa: CAGEQGREHRGAVF; cdr3_nt: TGTGCCGGAGAGCAGGGGCGCGAACACCGGGGAGCTGTTTTT
d_call: .; j_call: TRBJ1-2; cdr3_length: 17; v_call: TRBV1; clone_size: .; cdr3_aa: CTSSQFLGGAQPGGYTF; cdr3_nt: TGCACCAGCAGCCAATTTTTAGGCGGGGCACAACCGGGGGGCTACACCTTC
d_call: .; j_call: TRBJ2-5; cdr3_length: 15; v_call: TRBV7-3; clone_size: once; cdr3_aa: CASSPSLGSRETQYF; cdr3_nt: TGTGCCAGCAGCCCATCCTTAGGTAGCAGGGAGACCCAGTACTTC